A single T cell receptor (beta chain) is shown here with its context. Antigen: not known. The data belong to a study of metastatic and nonmetastatic thyroid tumors. Study summary: Samples came from malignant and benign thyroid patients, and repertoires were compared across blood and tumor or nodule tissue. Overall study findings and caveats: When malignant thyroid tumors were compared with benign nodules, TCR beta diversity was reportedly significantly higher in the malignant tumors. This held in both blood and tumor samples.

Authors' data handling: The study took CDR3 differences across clinicopathological groups and made a distant-metastasis classifier for papillary thyroid cancer from them. Via MiXCR, TCRdb re-called the PCR reads. The V and J calls were determined by TCRdb, not by the authors. The data hold more than 65,000 clones, with around 14% observed a single time. Germline values: CDR1 SGHRS, CDR2 YFSETQ. The V segment lost 2 bases and the J segment 2 bases; nucleotides outside the gene matches: 10. The CDR3 sequence is 18 residues long. Each patient went into thyroid surgery without having received any treatment.

Material for sequencing was blood. The clonotype was recovered from a male donor with papillary thyroid cancer or a benign thyroid nodule (not recorded which). Some clones in this sample may be carry-over from other donors' samples. The chain joins TRBV5-1 to TRBJ1-4; TRBD1 aligns across 9 bases. The CDR3 DNA reads as TGCGCCAGCAGCTTTTCCGGGACAGGGCGTTTTACTAATGAAAAACTGTTTTTT. Translated: CASSFSGTGRFTNEKLFF. Using reference TRBV5-1 and TRBJ1-4 for the parts outside the CDR3, the full variable domain is KAGVTQTPRYLIKTRGQQVTLSCSPISGHRSVSWYQQTPGQGLQFLFEYFSETQRNKGNFPGRFSGRQFSNSRSEMNVSTLELGDSALYLCASSFSGTGRFTNEKLFFGSGTQLSVL.